A selection of T cell receptor beta chains follows, all from one sample in a study of Ad26.COV2.S vaccination and SARS-CoV-2 variants. TCRdb keeps only in-frame clones here, not all; method: immunoSEQ multiplex PCR. Of roughly 680,000 clones listed, 89% are singletons. Sequencing was performed on peripheral blood, taken in a trial of Ad26.COV2.S vaccine versus placebo. These receptors all come from a person between 18 and 59 years old who received the Ad26.COV2.S COVID-19 vaccine or a placebo. Both conserved end residues are part of each CDR3. D genes are given only for firm matches. Size is stated for part of the rows, as once, few or many counts, or as a class when the clone is expanded.

V	D	J	size	CDR3	DNA
TRBV7-2	.	TRBJ2-1	.	CASSLVAEIYNEQFF	TGTGCCAGCAGCTTAGTAGCGGAGATATACAATGAGCAGTTCTTC
TRBV9	.	TRBJ2-7	.	CASSVVGVGEQYF	TGTGCCAGCAGCGTAGTTGGAGTGGGTGAGCAGTACTTC
TRBV6-1	.	TRBJ2-7	.	CASSERASYEQYF	TGTGCCAGCAGTGAGAGGGCTTCCTACGAGCAGTACTTC
TRBV19	.	TRBJ1-1	.	CATSVRATEAFF	TGTGCCACCTCAGTCCGGGCCACTGAAGCTTTCTTT
TRBV3-1/TRBV3-2	TRBD1	TRBJ2-7	.	CASRGTGGPYEQYF	TGTGCCAGCAGAGGGACAGGCGGTCCCTACGAGCAGTACTTC
TRBV29-1	TRBD1	TRBJ2-5	.	CSVGTGEGVETQYF	TGCAGCGTTGGGACAGGGGAGGGTGTCGAGACCCAGTACTTC
TRBV24-1	TRBD2	TRBJ2-1	.	CATSDPQGLDSYNEQFF	TGTGCCACCAGTGATCCCCAGGGACTAGACTCCTACAATGAGCAGTTCTTC
TRBV7-2	TRBD2	TRBJ2-1	.	CASSPISGAYNEQFF	TGTGCCAGCAGCCCGATAAGCGGGGCCTACAATGAGCAGTTCTTC
TRBV19	TRBD2	TRBJ2-7	.	CASNAGVGQQYF	TGTGCCAGTAATGCGGGGGTCGGGCAGCAGTACTTC
TRBV9	TRBD2	TRBJ2-1	.	CASSSRRENNEQFF	TGTGCCAGCAGCTCACGGCGGGAGAACAATGAGCAGTTCTTC
TRBV3-1/TRBV3-2	.	TRBJ2-7	few	CASSQDRSSLYEQYF	TGTGCCAGCAGCCAAGATCGCAGTTCCCTCTACGAGCAGTACTTC
TRBV7-2	.	TRBJ2-2	.	CASSLGSGTGELFF	TGTGCCAGCAGCTTAGGGTCGGGGACCGGGGAGCTGTTTTTT
TRBV29-1	TRBD1	TRBJ2-2	.	CSVAQGAGGELFF	TGCAGCGTTGCCCAGGGGGCTGGCGGGGAGCTGTTTTTT
TRBV6-5	.	TRBJ1-1	few	CASSYVGGTEAFF	TGTGCCAGCAGTTACGTGGGGGGCACTGAAGCTTTCTTT
TRBV28	.	TRBJ1-6	.	CASSGGSSYNSPLHF	TGTGCCAGCAGCGGGGGAAGCTCCTATAATTCACCCCTCCACTTT
TRBV24-1	.	TRBJ2-1	.	CATSESPGSGAREQFF	TGTGCCACCAGTGAATCCCCGGGAAGTGGGGCGCGTGAGCAGTTCTTC
TRBV5-4	TRBD2	TRBJ2-1	.	CASSLFLAGGINEQFF	TGTGCCAGCAGCTTGTTCCTAGCGGGAGGGATCAATGAGCAGTTCTTC
TRBV10-3	.	TRBJ2-3	.	CAISEADTQYF	TGTGCCATCAGTGAAGCAGATACGCAGTATTTT
TRBV7-2	.	TRBJ2-7	.	CASSLEKGTGYEQYF	TGTGCCAGCAGCTTAGAAAAGGGGACGGGGTACGAGCAGTACTTC
TRBV19	.	TRBJ2-1	.	CASSISYGNEQFF	TGTGCCAGTAGTATTTCCTACGGCAATGAGCAGTTCTTC
TRBV4-1	.	TRBJ1-6	.	CASSQERRTSYNSPLHF	TGCGCCAGCAGCCAAGAACGAAGGACAAGCTATAATTCACCCCTCCACTTT
TRBV25-1	.	TRBJ2-7	.	CASQHRGPLLRFGYF	TGTGCCAGCCAGCACAGAGGGCCTCTTTTAAGGTTTGGGTACTTC
TRBV19	TRBD2	TRBJ2-7	.	CASSMESGRAYEQYF	TGTGCCAGTAGTATGGAAAGCGGGAGGGCCTACGAGCAGTACTTC
TRBV6-2/TRBV6-3	TRBD1	TRBJ1-1	.	CASSYATGGKNTEAFF	TGTGCCAGCAGTTACGCGACAGGGGGTAAGAACACTGAAGCTTTCTTT
TRBV19	TRBD2	TRBJ2-7	.	CASSPLGGRSSYEQYF	TGTGCCAGTAGTCCCCTGGGCGGGAGGAGCTCCTACGAGCAGTACTTC
TRBV5-8	.	TRBJ2-7	.	CASSPSYEQYF	TGTGCCAGCAGCCCATCCTACGAGCAGTACTTC
TRBV12-3/TRBV12-4	.	TRBJ2-3	.	CASRKGADTQYF	TGTGCCAGTAGAAAGGGGGCAGATACGCAGTATTTT
TRBV13	TRBD2	TRBJ2-7	.	CASSLASGRDEQYF	TGTGCCAGCAGCTTAGCTAGCGGGAGGGACGAGCAGTACTTC
TRBV18	.	TRBJ2-2	.	CASSPRDTGELFF	TGTGCCAGCTCACCAAGGGACACCGGGGAGCTGTTTTTT
TRBV5-4	TRBD1	TRBJ1-5	once	CASSLDPGGGGNQPQHF	TGTGCCAGCAGCTTGGATCCAGGGGGTGGAGGCAATCAGCCCCAGCATTTT
TRBV18	.	TRBJ2-1	.	CASSPLADLYNEQFF	TGTGCCAGCTCACCACTAGCGGATCTCTACAATGAGCAGTTCTTC
TRBV10-1	.	TRBJ2-7	.	CASSESGSNEQYF	TGCGCCAGCAGTGAGTCGGGATCCAACGAGCAGTACTTC
TRBV14	.	TRBJ2-5	.	CASSQVGETQYF	TGTGCCAGCAGCCAAGTTGGGGAGACCCAGTACTTC
TRBV5-1	TRBD2	TRBJ2-1	once	CASSLARLAGGIDEQFF	TGCGCCAGCAGCCTGGCCAGACTAGCGGGAGGCATAGATGAGCAGTTCTTC
TRBV12-3/TRBV12-4	.	TRBJ1-2	.	CANSLSRHGYTF	TGTGCCAACAGTTTGAGTAGGCATGGCTACACCTTC
TRBV6-2/TRBV6-3	.	TRBJ1-1	.	CASSQRQVEAFF	TGTGCCAGCAGCCAGAGACAGGTTGAAGCTTTCTTT
TRBV6-5	.	TRBJ2-7	.	CASRQGGVYEQYF	TGTGCCAGTCGACAGGGAGGGGTTTACGAGCAGTACTTC
TRBV21-1	.	TRBJ1-2	.	CASSEIRPMTESYGYTF	TGTGCCAGCAGCGAAATCCGACCCATGACAGAATCCTATGGCTACACCTTC
TRBV18	TRBD1	TRBJ1-1	once	CASSPPTGGLNTEAFF	TGTGCCAGCTCACCACCGACAGGGGGGTTGAACACTGAAGCTTTCTTT
TRBV11-3	.	TRBJ1-3	.	CASSLDAGNGNTIYF	TGTGCCAGCAGCTTAGATGCGGGCAACGGAAACACCATATATTTT
TRBV7-8	TRBD1	TRBJ2-3	.	CASSPGQGGDTQYF	TGTGCCAGCAGCCCCGGACAGGGGGGAGATACGCAGTATTTT
TRBV5-1	TRBD1	TRBJ1-2	.	CASSPGGGYGYTF	TGCGCCAGCAGCCCAGGGGGAGGGTATGGCTACACCTTC
TRBV29-1	.	TRBJ2-1	.	CSVAPRGNEQFF	TGCAGCGTGGCCCCTAGGGGGAATGAGCAGTTCTTC
TRBV15	.	TRBJ2-5	.	CATSREGALFLETQYF	TGTGCCACCAGCAGAGAGGGGGCCCTCTTTTTAGAGACCCAGTACTTC
TRBV5-1	.	TRBJ2-7	.	CASSLGQGNNEQYF	TGCGCCAGCAGCTTGGGCCAGGGGAACAACGAGCAGTACTTC
TRBV5-1	TRBD1	TRBJ2-5	.	CASNIKPGQGWETQYF	TGCGCCAGCAACATTAAACCGGGACAGGGCTGGGAGACCCAGTACTTC
TRBV30	.	TRBJ1-4	.	CAWNGSGEKLFF	TGTGCCTGGAATGGGAGCGGTGAAAAACTGTTTTTT
TRBV7-9	.	TRBJ2-3	.	CASSARLADTQYF	TGTGCCAGCAGCGCACGCCTGGCGGATACGCAGTATTTT
TRBV7-7	.	TRBJ2-2	.	CASSFRSDKNTGELFF	TGTGCCAGCAGCTTCCGATCAGACAAGAACACCGGGGAGCTGTTTTTT
TRBV10-3	.	TRBJ2-7	once	CAISETTAPHEQYF	TGTGCCATCAGTGAAACGACAGCTCCCCACGAGCAGTACTTC
TRBV18	.	TRBJ2-5	.	CASSRGQQETQYF	TGTGCCAGCTCCCGTGGACAGCAAGAGACCCAGTACTTC
TRBV19	TRBD2	TRBJ2-3	.	CASSIDGRETDTQYF	TGTGCCAGTAGTATAGACGGGAGGGAAACAGATACGCAGTATTTT
TRBV3-1/TRBV3-2	.	TRBJ2-1	.	CASSQEVTPYNEQFF	TGTGCCAGCAGCCAAGAGGTCACTCCCTACAATGAGCAGTTCTTC
TRBV24-1	.	TRBJ1-5	once	CATSDSASQQPQHF	TGTGCCACCAGTGATTCAGCTTCTCAGCAGCCCCAGCATTTT
TRBV3-1/TRBV3-2	TRBD2	TRBJ2-3	.	CASSQYRSGGGDTQYF	TGTGCCAGCAGCCAATACCGTAGCGGGGGGGGAGATACGCAGTATTTT
TRBV15	.	TRBJ1-1	.	CATSSKFYGTEAFF	TGTGCCACCAGCAGCAAATTCTATGGCACTGAAGCTTTCTTT
TRBV7-2	TRBD2	TRBJ2-1	.	CASSYGTSANEQFF	TGTGCCAGCAGCTATGGGACTAGTGCGAACGAGCAGTTCTTC
TRBV10-3	.	TRBJ1-5	.	CAIGTQSNQPQHF	TGTGCCATCGGGACACAAAGCAATCAGCCCCAGCATTTT